The rows below give T cell receptor beta chains drawn from one sample of a study of brain T cells in children with intractable seizures. Measured with immunoSEQ multiplex PCR; TCRdb has only the in-frame clones, and not every one. The table has about 320,000 clones, over 85% seen once. The sequencing used peripheral blood, collected 4 to 5 months after surgery. These receptors all stem from a boy under two years old with tuberous sclerosis and intractable seizures. Each CDR3 is given with its conserved first and last residue. D genes are given only for firm matches. Rows give clone size only sometimes, using once, few, many, or a class for an expanded clone.

D gene,clone size,J gene,V gene,CDR3 DNA,CDR3 protein
TRBD2,-,TRBJ2-3,TRBV13,TGTGCCAGCAGCACTAAACTAGCGGGGGGGCTGACAGATACGCAGTATTTT,CASSTKLAGGLTDTQYF
TRBD1,-,TRBJ1-2,TRBV6-5,TGTGCCAGCAGACGGGACAGAAACTATGGCTACACCTTC,CASRRDRNYGYTF
-,-,TRBJ1-5,TRBV30,TGTGCCTGGAGTCGAGCTCTCGATCAGCCCCAGCATTTT,CAWSRALDQPQHF
TRBD2,-,TRBJ2-1,TRBV11-3,TGTGCCAGCAGCTTAGGACTAGCGGGCAATGAGCAGTTCTTC,CASSLGLAGNEQFF
TRBD2,-,TRBJ2-1,TRBV7-6,TGTGCCAGCAGCTTAGCGGCTAGCGGGGGGGCCTACAATGAGCAGTTCTTC,CASSLAASGGAYNEQFF
TRBD2,-,TRBJ2-3,TRBV7-2,TGTGCCAGCAGCTTAGCCGGGACTAGTATCTCTCGTGGTACGCAGTATTTT,CASSLAGTSISRGTQYF
TRBD1,once,TRBJ1-2,TRBV5-1,TGCGCCAGCAGCTTAGGACAGGCGAAAGCTTATGGCTACACCTTC,CASSLGQAKAYGYTF
TRBD1,-,TRBJ1-1,TRBV10-3,TGTGCCATGGGACAGGGGGATATGAACACTGAAGCTTTCTTT,CAMGQGDMNTEAFF
-,-,TRBJ2-7,TRBV5-6,TGTGCCAGCAGCTGGGGGACAATCTACGAGCAGTACTTC,CASSWGTIYEQYF
-,-,TRBJ2-1,TRBV13,TGTGCCAGCCTCACGGTGGGCGAAGGTTTCAATGAGCAGTTCTTC,CASLTVGEGFNEQFF
TRBD2,once,TRBJ2-4,TRBV3-1/TRBV3-2,TGTGCCAGCAGCCAAGATTCTAGCGGGGGGGCTCTAGCCAAAAACATTCAGTACTTC,CASSQDSSGGALAKNIQYF
-,-,TRBJ1-2,TRBV5-4,TGTGCCAGCAGCTTGGGAGGGGTAGCTAACTATGGCTACACCTTC,CASSLGGVANYGYTF
-,-,TRBJ1-5,TRBV30,TGTGCCTGGAGCGAGGACCCCTCGCGCCCCCAGCATTTT,CAWSEDPSRPQHF
-,-,TRBJ1-1,TRBV28,TGTGCCAGCAGTTCCTTCTGGGGGCCGACGGCTGAAGCTTTCTTT,CASSSFWGPTAEAFF
-,-,TRBJ1-2,TRBV3-1/TRBV3-2,TGTGCCAGCAGCCAAGAATTCCTAGGGAACTATGGCTACACCTTC,CASSQEFLGNYGYTF
TRBD1,-,TRBJ1-6,TRBV7-9,TGTGCCAGCAGCACAAGACAGGGGGACAGCTCCTATAATTCACCCCTCCACTTT,CASSTRQGDSSYNSPLHF
TRBD2,-,TRBJ2-3,TRBV7-3,TGTGCCAGCGCTGCGGGGGGAAACACAGATACGCAGTATTTT,CASAAGGNTDTQYF
TRBD1,-,TRBJ2-7,TRBV19,TGTGCCAGTAGACACCAAACAGGGGGCGGGTACGAGCAGTACTTC,CASRHQTGGGYEQYF
-,-,TRBJ2-1,TRBV27,TGTGCCAGCAGTTCGCTGGAGGAGCCAGTGTACAATGAGCAGTTCTTC,CASSSLEEPVYNEQFF
TRBD2,-,TRBJ2-5,TRBV13,TGTGCCAGCCGGACTAGCGGGAGGGCGGCGGAGACCCAGTACTTC,CASRTSGRAAETQYF
-,once,TRBJ1-2,TRBV5-4,TGTGCCAGCAGCGTCTACCGGGACACACCGGCTGGCTACACCTTC,CASSVYRDTPAGYTF
-,-,TRBJ1-6,TRBV19,TGTGCCAGTAGTATAAACAGCCAGAATTCACCCCTCCACTTT,CASSINSQNSPLHF
TRBD1,-,TRBJ2-6,TRBV28,TGTGCCAGCAGTGAGGACAGGGTCTCTGGGGCCAACGTCCTGACTTTC,CASSEDRVSGANVLTF
-,-,TRBJ1-1,TRBV5-5,TGTGCCAGCAGATTGGGTGGCCAGGTCAACACTGAAGCTTTCTTT,CASRLGGQVNTEAFF
-,-,TRBJ1-5,TRBV19,TGTGCCAGTAGTATTCCAGACAATCAGCCCCAGCATTTT,CASSIPDNQPQHF